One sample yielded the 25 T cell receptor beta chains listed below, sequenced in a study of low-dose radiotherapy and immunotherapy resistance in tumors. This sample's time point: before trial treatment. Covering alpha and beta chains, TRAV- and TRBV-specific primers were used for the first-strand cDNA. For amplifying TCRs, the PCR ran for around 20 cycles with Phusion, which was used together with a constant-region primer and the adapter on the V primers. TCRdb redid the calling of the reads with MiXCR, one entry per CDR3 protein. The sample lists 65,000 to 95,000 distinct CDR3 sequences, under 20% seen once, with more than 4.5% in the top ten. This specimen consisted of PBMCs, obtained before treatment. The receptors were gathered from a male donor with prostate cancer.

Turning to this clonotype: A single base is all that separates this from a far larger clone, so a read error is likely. The CDR3 sequence: CASISPVGQGGYNEQFF. In DNA, the CDR3 is TGTGCCAGCATCTCCCCGGTAGGACAGGGAGGATACAATGAGCAGTTCTTC. The rearrangement joins TRBV5-4 to TRBJ2-7; 8 bases map to TRBD1. The J call is doubtful: the DNA matches TRBJ2-1 better. The CDR3 loop spans 17 amino acids. Germline V CDR1 and CDR2: SGHNT, YYREEE (reference sequence).

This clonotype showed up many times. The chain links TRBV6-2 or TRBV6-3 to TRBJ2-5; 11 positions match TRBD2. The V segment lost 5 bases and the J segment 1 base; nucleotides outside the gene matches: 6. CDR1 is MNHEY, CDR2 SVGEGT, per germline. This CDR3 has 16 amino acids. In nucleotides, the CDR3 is TGTGCCAGCAGTGAGACCCTAGCGGGAGGCCAAGAGACCCAGTACTTC. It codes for CASSETLAGGQETQYF.

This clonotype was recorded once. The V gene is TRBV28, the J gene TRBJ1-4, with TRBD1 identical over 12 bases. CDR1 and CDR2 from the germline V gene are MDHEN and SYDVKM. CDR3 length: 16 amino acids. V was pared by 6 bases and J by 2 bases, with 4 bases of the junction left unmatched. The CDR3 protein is CASSPGQGATNEKLFF. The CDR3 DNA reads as TGTGCCAGCAGCCCGGGACAGGGGGCTACTAATGAAAAACTGTTTTTT.

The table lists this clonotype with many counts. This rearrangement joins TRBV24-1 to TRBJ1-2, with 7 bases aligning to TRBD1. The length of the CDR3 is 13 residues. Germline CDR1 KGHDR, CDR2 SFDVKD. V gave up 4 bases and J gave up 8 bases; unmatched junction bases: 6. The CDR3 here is CATSEDRVRGYTF. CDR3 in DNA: TGTGCCACCAGTGAAGACAGGGTGAGAGGCTACACCTTC.

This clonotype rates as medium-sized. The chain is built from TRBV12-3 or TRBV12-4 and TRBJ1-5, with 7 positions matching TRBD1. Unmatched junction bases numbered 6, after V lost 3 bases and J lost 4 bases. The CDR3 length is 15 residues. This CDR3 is CASSLGGQNNQPQHF. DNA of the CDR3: TGTGCCAGCAGTTTGGGGGGACAGAATAATCAGCCCCAGCATTTT.

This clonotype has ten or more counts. CDR3 residues: CSVGAVDREKLFF. In DNA, the CDR3 is TGCAGCGTTGGGGCGGTGGATAGGGAAAAACTGTTTTTT. V and J are TRBV29-1 and TRBJ1-4; D gene unclear. The germline V gene has CDR1 SQVTM and CDR2 ANQGSEA. Trimming left V 4 bases short and J 8 bases short, with 14 bases between. The CDR3 runs 13 residues.

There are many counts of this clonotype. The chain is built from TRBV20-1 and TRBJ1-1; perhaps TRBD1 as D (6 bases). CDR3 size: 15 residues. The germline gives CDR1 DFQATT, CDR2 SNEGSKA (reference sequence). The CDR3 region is CSVRGDNLGWTEAFF. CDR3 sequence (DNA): TGCAGCGTACGAGGGGACAACCTAGGATGGACTGAAGCTTTCTTT.

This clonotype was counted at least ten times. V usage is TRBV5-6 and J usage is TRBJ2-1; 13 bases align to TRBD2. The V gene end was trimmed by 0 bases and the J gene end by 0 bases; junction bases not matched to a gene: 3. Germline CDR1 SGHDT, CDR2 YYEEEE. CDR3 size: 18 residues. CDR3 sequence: CASSLVGLAGDSYNEQFF. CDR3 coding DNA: TGTGCCAGCAGCTTGGTTGGACTAGCGGGGGACTCCTACAATGAGCAGTTCTTC.

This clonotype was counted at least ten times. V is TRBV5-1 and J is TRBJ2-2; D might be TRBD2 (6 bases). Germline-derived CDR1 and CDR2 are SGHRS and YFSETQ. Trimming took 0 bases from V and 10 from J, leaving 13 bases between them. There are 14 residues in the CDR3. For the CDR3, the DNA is TGCGCCAGCAGCTTGGCGGGACTCGGTGAGGAGCTGTTTTTT. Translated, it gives CASSLAGLGEELFF.

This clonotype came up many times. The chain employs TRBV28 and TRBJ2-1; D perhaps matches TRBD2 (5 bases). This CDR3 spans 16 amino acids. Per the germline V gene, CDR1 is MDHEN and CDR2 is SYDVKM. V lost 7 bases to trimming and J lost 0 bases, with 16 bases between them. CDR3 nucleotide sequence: TGTGCCAGCAACGGACTTGCGACCCTCTCCTACAATGAGCAGTTCTTC. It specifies CASNGLATLSYNEQFF.

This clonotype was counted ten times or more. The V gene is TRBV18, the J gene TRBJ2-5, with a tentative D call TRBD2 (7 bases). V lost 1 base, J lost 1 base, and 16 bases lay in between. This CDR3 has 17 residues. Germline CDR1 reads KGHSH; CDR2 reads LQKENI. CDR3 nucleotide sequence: TGTGCCAGCTCACCACGACGGGGGGCAGGAGGCCAAGAGACCCAGTACTTC. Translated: CASSPRRGAGGQETQYF. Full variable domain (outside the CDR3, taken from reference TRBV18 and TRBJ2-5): NAGVMQNPRHLVRRRGQEARLRCSPMKGHSHVYWYRQLPEEGLKFMVYLQKENIIDESGMPKERFSAEFPKEGPSILRIQQVVRGDSAAYFCASSPRRGAGGQETQYFGPGTRLLVL.

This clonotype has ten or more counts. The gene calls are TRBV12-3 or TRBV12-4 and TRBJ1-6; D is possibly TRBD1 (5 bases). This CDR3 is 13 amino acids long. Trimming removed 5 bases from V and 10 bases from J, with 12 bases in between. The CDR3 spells CASSPRAGSPLHF. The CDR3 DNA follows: TGTGCCAGCAGTCCAAGGGCAGGGTCACCCCTCCACTTT.

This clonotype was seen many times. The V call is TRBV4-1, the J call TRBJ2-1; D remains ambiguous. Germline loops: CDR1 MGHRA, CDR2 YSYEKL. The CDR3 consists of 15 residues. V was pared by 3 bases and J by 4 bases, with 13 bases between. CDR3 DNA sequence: TGCGCCAGCAGCCAGGACCACTTGGGGTACAATGAGCAGTTCTTC. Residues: CASSQDHLGYNEQFF.

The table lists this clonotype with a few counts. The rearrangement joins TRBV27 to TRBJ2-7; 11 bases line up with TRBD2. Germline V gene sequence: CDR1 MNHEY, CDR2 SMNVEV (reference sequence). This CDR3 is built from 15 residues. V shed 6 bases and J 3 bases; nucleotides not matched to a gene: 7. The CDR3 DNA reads TGTGCCAGCAGCCCCCTAGCGGGAGGCTTCTACGAGCAGTACTTC. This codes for CASSPLAGGFYEQYF.

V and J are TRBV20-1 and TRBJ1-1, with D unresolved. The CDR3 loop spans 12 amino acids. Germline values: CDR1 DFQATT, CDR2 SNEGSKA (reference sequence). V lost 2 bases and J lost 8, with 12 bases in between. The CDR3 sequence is CSARFQRGEAFF. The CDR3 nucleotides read TGCAGTGCTAGATTCCAGCGGGGAGAAGCTTTCTTT.

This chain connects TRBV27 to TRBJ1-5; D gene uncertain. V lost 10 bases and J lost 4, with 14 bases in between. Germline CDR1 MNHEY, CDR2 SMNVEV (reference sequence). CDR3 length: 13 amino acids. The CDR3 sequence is CATKSVANQPQHF. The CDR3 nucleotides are TGTGCCACAAAATCCGTAGCGAATCAGCCCCAGCATTTT.

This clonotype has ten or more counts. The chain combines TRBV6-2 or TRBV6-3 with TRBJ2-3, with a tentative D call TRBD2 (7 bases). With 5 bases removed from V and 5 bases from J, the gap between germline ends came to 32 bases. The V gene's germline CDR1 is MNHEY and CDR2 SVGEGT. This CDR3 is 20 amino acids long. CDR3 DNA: TGTGCCAGCAGTGACGGGTCGTTTTTCGCGGGAAGGGGGGAGGGAGATACGCAGTATTTT. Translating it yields CASSDGSFFAGRGEGDTQYF.

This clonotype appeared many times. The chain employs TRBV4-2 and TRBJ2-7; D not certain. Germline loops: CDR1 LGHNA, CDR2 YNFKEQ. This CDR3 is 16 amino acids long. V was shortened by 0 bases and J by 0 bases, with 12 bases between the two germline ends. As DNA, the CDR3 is TGTGCCAGCAGCCAAGACCACCGAGCGCGCTCCTACGAGCAGTACTTC. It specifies CASSQDHRARSYEQYF.

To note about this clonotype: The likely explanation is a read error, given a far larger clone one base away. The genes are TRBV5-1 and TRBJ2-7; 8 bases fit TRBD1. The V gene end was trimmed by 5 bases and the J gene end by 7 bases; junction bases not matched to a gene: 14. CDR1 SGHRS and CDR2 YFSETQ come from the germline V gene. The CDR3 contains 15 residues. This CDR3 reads CASSGMGQAHNEQYF. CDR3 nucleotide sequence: TGCGCCAGCAGTGGTATGGGACAGGCCCACAATGAGCAGTACTTC. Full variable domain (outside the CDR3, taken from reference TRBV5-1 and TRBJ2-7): KAGVTQTPRYLIKTRGQQVTLSCSPISGHRSVSWYQQTPGQGLQFLFEYFSETQRNKGNFPGRFSGRQFSNSRSEMNVSTLELGDSALYLCASSGMGQAHNEQYFGPGTRLTVT.

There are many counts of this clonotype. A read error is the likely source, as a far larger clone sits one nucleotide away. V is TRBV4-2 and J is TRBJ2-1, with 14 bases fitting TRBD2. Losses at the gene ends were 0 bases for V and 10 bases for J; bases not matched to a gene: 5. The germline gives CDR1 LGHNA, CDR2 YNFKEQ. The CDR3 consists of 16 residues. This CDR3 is CASSQETSGGAYEQFF. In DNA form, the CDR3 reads TGTGCCAGCAGCCAAGAGACTAGCGGGGGGGCCTACGAGCAGTTCTTC.

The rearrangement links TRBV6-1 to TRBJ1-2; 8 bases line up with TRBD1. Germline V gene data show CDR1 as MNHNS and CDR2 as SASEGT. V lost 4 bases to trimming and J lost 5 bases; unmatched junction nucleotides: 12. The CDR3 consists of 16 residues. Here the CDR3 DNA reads TGTGCCAGCAGTGGCGTGTTGGGGACAGGACGATATGGCTACACCTTC. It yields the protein CASSGVLGTGRYGYTF.

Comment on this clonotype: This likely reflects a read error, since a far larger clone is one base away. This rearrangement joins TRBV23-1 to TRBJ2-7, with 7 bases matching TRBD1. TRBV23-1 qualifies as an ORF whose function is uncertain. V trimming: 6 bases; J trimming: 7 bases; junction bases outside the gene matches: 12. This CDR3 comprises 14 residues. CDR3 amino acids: CASSHPPTGNEQYF. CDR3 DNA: TGCGCCAGCAGCCATCCCCCGACAGGGAATGAGCAGTACTTC.

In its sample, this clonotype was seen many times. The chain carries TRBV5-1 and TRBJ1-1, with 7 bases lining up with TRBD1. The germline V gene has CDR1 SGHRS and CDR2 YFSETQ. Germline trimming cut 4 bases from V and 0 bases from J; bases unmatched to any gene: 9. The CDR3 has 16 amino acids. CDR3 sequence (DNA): TGCGCCAGCAGCCCTCAGGTAGGGGGCTTGAACACTGAAGCTTTCTTT. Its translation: CASSPQVGGLNTEAFF.

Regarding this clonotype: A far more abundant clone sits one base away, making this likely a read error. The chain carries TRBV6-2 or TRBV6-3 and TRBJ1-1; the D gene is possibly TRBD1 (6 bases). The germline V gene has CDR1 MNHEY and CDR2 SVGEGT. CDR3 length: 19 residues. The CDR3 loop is CASSYSSAGAYSGITEGFF. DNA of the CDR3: TGTGCCAGCAGTTACTCTAGCGCAGGGGCCTATTCGGGGATCACTGAAGGTTTCTTT.

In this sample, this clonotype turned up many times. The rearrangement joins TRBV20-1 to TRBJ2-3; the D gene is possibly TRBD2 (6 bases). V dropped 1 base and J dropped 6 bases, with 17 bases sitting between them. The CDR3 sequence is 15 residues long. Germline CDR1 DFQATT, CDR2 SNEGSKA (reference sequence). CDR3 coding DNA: TGCAGTGCTAGAGGAGACGGAGGGCGGTGGGATACGCAGTATTTT. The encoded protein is CSARGDGGRWDTQYF.